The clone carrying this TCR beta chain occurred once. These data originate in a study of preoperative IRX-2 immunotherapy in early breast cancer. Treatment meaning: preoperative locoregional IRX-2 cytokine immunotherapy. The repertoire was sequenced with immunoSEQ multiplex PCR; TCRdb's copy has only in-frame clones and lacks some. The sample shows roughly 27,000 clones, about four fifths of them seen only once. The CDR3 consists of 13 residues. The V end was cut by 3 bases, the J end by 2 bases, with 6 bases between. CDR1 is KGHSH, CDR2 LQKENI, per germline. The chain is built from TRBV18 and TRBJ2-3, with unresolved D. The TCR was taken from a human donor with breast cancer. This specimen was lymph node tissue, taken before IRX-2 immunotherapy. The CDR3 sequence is CASSPDTTDTQYF. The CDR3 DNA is TGTGCCAGCTCACCCGATACCACAGATACGCAGTATTTT.